This T cell receptor (beta chain) was identified in a study of blood T cell repertoires in COVID-19. Study details: The United States, Italy and Spain provided the acute and convalescent COVID-19 samples. Sample material is recorded as cDNA or gDNA derived from T cells, B-cell-depleted T cells, or PBMCs.

The CDR3 is 14 residues long. With V trimmed by 3 bases and J by 4 bases, 0 bases remained unmatched. Germline V gene sequence: CDR1 MNHEY, CDR2 SMNVEV (reference sequence). Original handling: Amplification with reference gene primers provided the estimates of nucleated cell counts. The table came from immunoSEQ multiplex PCR; TCRdb's copy has only in-frame clones and leaves some out. D and trimming were read from the DNA, whereas the V and J calls and clone size are those reported in that table. The repertoire holds 200,000 to 300,000 clones, with about 87% as singletons. The receptor was isolated from a woman aged 45-60 years with acute or convalescent COVID-19. This chain uses TRBV27 with TRBJ2-2, with 9 bases that match TRBD1. The material sequenced was peripheral blood. CDR3 in DNA: TGTGCCAGCAGTTTGACAGGGGGCACCGGGGAGCTGTTTTTT. Translation: CASSLTGGTGELFF.